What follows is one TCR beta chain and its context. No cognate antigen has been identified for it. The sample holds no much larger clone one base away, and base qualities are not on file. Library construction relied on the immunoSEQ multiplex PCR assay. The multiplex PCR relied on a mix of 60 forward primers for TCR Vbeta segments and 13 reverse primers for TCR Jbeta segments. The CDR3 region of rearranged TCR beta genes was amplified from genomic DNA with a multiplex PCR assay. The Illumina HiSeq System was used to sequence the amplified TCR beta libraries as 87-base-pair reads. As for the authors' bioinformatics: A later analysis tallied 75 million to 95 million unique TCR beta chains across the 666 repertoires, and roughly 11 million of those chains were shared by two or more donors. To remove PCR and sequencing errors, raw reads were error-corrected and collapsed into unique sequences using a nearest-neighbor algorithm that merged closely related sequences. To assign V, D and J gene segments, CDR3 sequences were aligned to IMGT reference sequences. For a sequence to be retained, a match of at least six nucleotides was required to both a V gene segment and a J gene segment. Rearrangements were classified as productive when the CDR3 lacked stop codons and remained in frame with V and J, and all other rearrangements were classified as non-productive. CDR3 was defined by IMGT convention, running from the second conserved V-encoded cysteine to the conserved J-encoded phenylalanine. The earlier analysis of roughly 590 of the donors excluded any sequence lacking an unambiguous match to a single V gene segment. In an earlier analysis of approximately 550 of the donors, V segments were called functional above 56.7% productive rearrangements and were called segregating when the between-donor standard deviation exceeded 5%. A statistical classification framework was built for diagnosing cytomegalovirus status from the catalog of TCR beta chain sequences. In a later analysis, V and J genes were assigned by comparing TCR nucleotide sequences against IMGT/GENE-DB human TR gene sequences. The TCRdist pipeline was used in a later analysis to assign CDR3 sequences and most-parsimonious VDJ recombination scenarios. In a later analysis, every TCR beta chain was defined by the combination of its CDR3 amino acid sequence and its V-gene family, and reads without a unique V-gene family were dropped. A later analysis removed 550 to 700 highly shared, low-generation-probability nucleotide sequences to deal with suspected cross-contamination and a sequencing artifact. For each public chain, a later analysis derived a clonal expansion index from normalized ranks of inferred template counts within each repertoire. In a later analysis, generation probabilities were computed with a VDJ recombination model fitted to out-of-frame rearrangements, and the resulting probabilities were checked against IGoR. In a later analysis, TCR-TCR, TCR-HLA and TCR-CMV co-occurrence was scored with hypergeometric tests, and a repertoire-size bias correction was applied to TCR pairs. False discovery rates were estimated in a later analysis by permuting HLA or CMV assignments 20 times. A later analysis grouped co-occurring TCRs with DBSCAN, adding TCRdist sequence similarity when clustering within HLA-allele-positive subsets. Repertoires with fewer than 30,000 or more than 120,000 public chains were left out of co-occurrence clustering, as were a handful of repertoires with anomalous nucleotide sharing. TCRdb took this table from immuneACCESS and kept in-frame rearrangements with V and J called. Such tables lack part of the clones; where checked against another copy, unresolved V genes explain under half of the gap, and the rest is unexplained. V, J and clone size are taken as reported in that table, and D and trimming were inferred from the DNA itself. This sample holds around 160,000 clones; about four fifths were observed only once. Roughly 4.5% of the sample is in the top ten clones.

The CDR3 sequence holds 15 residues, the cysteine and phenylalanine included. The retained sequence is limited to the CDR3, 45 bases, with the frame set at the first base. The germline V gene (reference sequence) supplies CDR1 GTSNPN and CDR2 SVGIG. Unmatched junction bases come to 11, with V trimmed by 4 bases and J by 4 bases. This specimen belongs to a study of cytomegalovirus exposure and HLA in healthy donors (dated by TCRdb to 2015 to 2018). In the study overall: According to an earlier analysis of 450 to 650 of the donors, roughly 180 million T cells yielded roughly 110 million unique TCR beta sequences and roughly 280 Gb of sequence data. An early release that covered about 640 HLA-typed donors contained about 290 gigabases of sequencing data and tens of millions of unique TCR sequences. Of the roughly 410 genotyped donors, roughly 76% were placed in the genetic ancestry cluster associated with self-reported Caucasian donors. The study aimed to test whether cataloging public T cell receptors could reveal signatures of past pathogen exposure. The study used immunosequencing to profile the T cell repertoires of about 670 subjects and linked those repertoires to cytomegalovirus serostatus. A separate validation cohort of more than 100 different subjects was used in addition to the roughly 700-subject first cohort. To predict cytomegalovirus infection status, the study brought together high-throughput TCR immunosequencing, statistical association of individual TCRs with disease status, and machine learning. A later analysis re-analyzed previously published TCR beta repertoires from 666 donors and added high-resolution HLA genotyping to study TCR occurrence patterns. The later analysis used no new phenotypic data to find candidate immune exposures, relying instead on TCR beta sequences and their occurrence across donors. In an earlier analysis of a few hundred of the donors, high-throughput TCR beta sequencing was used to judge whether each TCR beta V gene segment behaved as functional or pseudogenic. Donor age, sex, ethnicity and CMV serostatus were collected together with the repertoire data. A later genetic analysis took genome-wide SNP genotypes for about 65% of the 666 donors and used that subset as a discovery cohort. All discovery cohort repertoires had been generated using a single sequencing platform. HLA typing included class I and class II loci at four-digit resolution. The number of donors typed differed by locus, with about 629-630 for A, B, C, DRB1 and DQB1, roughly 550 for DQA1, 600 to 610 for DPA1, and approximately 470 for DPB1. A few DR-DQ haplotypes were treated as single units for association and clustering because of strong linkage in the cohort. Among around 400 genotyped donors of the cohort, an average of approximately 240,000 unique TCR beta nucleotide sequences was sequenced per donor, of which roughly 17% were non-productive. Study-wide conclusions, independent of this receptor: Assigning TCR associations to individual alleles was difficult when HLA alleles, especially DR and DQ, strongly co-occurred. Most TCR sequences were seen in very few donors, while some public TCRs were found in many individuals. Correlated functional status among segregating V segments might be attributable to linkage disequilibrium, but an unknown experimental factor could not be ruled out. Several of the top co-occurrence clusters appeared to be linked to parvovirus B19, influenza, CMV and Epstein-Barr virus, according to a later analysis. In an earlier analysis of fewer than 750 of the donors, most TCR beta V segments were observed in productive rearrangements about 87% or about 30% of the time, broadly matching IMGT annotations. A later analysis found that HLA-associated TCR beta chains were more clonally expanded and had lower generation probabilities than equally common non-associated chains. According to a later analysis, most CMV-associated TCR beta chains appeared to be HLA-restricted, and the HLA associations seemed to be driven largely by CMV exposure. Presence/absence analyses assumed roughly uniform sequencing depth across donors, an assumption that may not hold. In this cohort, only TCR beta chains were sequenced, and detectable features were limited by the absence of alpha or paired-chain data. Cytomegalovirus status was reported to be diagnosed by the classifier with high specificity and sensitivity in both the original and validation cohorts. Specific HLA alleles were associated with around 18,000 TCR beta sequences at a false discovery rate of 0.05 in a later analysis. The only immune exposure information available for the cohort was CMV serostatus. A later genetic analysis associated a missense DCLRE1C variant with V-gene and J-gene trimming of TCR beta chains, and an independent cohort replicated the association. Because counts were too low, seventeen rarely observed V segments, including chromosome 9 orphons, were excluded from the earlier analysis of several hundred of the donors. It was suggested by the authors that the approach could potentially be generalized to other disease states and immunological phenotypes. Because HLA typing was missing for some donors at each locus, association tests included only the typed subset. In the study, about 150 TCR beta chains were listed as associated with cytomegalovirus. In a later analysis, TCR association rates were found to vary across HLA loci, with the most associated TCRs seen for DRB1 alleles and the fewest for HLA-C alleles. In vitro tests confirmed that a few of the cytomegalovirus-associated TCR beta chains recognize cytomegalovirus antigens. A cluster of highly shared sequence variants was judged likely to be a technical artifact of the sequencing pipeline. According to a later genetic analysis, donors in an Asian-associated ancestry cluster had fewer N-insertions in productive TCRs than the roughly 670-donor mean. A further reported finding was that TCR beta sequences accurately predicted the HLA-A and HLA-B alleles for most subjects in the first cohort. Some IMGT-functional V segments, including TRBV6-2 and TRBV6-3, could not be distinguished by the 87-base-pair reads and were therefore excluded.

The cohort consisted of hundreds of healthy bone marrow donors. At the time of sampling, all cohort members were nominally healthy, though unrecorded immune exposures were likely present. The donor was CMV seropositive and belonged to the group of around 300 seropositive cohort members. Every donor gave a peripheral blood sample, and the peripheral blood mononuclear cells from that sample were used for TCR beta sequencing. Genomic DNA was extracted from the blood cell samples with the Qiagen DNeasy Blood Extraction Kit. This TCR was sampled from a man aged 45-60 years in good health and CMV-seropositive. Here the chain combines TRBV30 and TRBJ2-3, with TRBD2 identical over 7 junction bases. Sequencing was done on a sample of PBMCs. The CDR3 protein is CAWKPPGGSADTQYF. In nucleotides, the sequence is TGTGCCTGGAAACCACCGGGCGGGAGTGCAGATACGCAGTATTTT. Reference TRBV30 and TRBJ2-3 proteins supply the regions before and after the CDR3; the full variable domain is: SQTIHQWPATLVQPVGSPLSLECTVEGTSNPNLYWYRQAAGRGLQLLFYSVGIGQISSEVPQNLSASRPQDRQFILSSKKLLLSDSGFYLCAWKPPGGSADTQYFGPGTRLTVL.